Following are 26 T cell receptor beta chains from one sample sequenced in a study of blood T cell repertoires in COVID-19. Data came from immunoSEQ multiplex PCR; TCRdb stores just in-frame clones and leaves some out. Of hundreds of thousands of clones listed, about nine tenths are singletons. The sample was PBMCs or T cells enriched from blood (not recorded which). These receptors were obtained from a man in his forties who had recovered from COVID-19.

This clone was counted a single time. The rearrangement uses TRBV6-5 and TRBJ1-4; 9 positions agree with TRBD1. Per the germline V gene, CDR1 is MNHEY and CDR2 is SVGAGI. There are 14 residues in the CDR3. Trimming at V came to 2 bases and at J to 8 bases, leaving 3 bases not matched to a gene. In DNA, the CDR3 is TGTGCCAGCAGTTACCGGGACAGGGTCGAAAAACTGTTTTTT. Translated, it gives CASSYRDRVEKLFF.

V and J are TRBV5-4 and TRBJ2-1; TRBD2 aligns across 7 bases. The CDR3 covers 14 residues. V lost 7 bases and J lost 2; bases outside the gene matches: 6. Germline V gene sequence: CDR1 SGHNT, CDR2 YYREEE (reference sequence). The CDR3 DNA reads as TGTGCCAGCCAGGCCGCGGGGGCCTACAATGAGCAGTTCTTC. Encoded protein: CASQAAGAYNEQFF.

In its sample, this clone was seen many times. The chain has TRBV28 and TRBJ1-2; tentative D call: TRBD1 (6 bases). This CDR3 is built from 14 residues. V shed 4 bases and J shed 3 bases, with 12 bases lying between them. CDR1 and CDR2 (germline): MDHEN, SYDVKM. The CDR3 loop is CASSSADRYYGYTF. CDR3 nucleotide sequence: TGTGCCAGCAGTTCCGCGGACAGATACTATGGCTACACCTTC.

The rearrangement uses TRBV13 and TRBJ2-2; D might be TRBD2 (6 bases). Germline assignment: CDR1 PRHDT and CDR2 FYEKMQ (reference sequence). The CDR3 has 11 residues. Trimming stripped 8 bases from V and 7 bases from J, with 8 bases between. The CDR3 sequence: CASGLSGELFF. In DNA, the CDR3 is TGTGCCAGCGGACTAAGCGGGGAGCTGTTTTTT.

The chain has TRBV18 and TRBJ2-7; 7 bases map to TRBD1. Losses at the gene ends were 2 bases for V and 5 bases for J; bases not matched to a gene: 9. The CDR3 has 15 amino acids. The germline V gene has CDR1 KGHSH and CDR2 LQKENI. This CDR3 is CASSPFEDRPHEQYF. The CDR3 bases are TGTGCCAGCTCACCATTCGAGGACAGGCCCCACGAGCAGTACTTC.

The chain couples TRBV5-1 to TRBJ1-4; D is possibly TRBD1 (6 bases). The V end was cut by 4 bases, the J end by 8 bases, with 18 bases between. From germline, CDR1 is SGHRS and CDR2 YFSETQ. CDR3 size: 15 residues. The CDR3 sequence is CASSRDGGLREKLFF. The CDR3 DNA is TGCGCCAGCAGCCGCGACGGGGGGCTCCGGGAAAAACTGTTTTTT.

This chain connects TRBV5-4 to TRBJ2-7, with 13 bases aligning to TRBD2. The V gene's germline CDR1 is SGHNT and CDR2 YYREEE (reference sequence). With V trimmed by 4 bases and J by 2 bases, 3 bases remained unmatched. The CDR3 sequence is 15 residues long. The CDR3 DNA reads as TGTGCCAGCAGCCTGACTAGCGGGGGGACCTACGAGCAGTACTTC. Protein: CASSLTSGGTYEQYF.

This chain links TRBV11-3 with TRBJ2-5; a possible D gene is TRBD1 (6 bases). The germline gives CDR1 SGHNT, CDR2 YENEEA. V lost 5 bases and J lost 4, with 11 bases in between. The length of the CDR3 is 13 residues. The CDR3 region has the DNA TGTGCCAGCAGCATACAGGGTCTAGAGACCCAGTACTTC. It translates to CASSIQGLETQYF.

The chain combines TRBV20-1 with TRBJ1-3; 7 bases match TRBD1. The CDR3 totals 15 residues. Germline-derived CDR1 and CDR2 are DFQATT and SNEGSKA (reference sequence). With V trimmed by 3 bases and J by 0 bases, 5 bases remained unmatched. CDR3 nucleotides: TGCAGTGCTAGTGAAGGGACAGCCTCTGGAAACACCATATATTTT. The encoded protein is CSASEGTASGNTIYF.

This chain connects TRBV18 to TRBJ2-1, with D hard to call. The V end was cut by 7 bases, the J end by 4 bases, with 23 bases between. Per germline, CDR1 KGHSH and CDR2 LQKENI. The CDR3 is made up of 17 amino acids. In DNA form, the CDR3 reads TGTGCCAGCTTCCAAAGCATCGCCACGTTGTCATACAATGAGCAGTTCTTC. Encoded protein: CASFQSIATLSYNEQFF.

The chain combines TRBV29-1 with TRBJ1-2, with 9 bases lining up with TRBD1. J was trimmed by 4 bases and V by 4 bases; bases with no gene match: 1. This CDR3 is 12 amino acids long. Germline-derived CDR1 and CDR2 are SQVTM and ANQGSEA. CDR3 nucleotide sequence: TGCAGCGTTGGGGGACAGGGCTATGGCTACACCTTC. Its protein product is CSVGGQGYGYTF.

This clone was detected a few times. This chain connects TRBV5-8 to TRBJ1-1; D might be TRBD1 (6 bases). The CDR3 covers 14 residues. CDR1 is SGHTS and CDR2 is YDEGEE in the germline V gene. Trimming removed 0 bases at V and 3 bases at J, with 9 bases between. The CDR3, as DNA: TGTGCCAGCAGCTTGGTGGGACAATACACTGAAGCTTTCTTT. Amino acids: CASSLVGQYTEAFF.

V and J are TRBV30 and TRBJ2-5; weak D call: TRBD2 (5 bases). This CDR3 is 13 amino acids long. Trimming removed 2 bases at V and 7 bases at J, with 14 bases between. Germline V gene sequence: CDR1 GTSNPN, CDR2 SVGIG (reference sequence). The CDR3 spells CAWSKELAGTQYF. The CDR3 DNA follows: TGTGCCTGGAGTAAAGAACTGGCGGGGACCCAGTACTTC.

The CDR3 DNA follows: TGCAGCGTTGTCGAGGGGACTAACACTGAAGCTTTCTTT. This encodes CSVVEGTNTEAFF. The chain employs TRBV29-1 and TRBJ1-1; the D gene is possibly TRBD1 (5 bases). The V gene lost 4 bases and the J gene lost 2 bases, with 11 bases spanning the gap. The CDR3 is 13 amino acids. Germline CDR1 is SQVTM and CDR2 is ANQGSEA.

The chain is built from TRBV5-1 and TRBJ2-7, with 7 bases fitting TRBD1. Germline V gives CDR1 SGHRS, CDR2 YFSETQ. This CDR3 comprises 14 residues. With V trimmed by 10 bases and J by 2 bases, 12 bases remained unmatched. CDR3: CASSGQGVTYEQYF. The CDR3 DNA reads TGCGCCTCCTCGGGGCAGGGGGTCACCTACGAGCAGTACTTC.

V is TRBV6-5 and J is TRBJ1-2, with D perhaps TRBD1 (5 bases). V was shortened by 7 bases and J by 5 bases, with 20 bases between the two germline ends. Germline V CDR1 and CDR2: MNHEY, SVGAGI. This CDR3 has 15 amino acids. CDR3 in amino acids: CASTKGAAAGYGYTF. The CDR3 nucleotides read TGTGCCAGCACCAAAGGGGCCGCGGCGGGATATGGCTACACCTTC.

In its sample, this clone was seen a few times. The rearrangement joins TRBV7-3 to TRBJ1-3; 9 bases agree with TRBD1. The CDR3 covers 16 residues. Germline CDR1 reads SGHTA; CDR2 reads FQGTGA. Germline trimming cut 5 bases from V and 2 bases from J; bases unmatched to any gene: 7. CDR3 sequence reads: CASSPVGTGTGNTIYF. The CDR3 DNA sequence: TGTGCCAGCAGCCCGGTCGGGACAGGGACTGGAAACACCATATATTTT.

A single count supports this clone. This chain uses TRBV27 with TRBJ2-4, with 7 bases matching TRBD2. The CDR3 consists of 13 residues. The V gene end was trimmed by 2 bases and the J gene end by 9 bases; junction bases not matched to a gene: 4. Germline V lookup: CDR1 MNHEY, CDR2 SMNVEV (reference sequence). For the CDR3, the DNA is TGTGCCAGCAGTTTAAGCTGGGAGGGCATTCAGTACTTC. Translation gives CASSLSWEGIQYF.

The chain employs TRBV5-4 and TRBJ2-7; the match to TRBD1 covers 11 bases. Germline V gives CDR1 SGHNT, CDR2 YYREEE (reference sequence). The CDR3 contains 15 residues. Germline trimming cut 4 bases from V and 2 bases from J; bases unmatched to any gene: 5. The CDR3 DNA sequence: TGTGCCAGCAGCACCGGGACAGGGGGGGCCTACGAGCAGTACTTC. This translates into CASSTGTGGAYEQYF.

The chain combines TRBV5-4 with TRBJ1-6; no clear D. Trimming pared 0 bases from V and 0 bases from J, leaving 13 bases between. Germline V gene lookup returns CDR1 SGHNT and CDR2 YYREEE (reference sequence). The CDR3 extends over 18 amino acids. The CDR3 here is CASSLDPVYSSYNSPLHF. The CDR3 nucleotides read TGTGCCAGCAGCTTGGATCCGGTCTACTCCTCCTATAATTCACCCCTCCACTTT.

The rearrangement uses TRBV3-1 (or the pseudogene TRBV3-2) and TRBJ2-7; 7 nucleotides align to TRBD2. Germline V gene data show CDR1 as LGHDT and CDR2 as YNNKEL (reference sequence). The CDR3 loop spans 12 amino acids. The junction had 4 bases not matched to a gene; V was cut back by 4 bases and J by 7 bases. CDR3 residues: CASSRLAEEQYF. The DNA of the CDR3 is TGTGCCAGCAGCCGACTAGCTGAGGAGCAGTACTTC.

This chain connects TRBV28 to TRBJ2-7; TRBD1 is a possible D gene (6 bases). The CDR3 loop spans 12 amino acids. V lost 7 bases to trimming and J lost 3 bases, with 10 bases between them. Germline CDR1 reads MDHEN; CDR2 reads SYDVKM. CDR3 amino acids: CASTVGGYEQYF. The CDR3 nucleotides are TGTGCCAGCACCGTAGGGGGCTACGAGCAGTACTTC.

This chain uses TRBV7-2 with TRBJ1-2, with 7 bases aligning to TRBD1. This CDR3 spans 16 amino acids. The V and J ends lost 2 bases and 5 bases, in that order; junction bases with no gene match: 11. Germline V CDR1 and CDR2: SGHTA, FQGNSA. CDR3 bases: TGTGCCAGCAGCTTAAGGGTGGTACAGGGGAGGTATGGCTACACCTTC. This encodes CASSLRVVQGRYGYTF.

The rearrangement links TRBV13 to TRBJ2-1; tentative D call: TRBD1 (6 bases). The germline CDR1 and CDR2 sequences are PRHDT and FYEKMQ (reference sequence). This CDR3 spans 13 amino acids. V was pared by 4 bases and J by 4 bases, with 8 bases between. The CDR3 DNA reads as TGTGCCAGCAGCTGGACAGCTTACAATGAGCAGTTCTTC. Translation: CASSWTAYNEQFF.

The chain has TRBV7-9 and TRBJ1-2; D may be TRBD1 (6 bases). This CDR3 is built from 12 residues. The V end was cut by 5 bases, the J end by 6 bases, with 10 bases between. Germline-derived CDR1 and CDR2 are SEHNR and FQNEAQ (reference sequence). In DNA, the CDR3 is TGTGCCAGCAGCAGGGGGGCTGATGGCTACACCTTC. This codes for CASSRGADGYTF. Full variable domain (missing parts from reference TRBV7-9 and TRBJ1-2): DTGVSQNPRHKITKRGQNVTFRCDPISEHNRLYWYRQTLGQGPEFLTYFQNEAQLEKSRLLSDRFSAERPKGSFSTLEIQRTEQGDSAMYLCASSRGADGYTFGSGTRLTVV.

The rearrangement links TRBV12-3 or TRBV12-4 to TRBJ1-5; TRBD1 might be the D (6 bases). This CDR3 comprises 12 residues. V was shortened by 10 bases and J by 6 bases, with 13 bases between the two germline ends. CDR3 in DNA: TGTGCCACCCGGGGGGGCGGTCAGCCCCAGCATTTT. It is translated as CATRGGGQPQHF.